The present T cell receptor beta chain was sequenced within a study of OX40 agonist ivuxolimab in advanced cancers. In its sample, this clone was seen once. Sequencing used immunoSEQ multiplex PCR; TCRdb keeps in-frame clones, though not all of them. The sample has more than 80,000 clones, around 88% seen once. Sequenced here: CD4+ or CD8+ T cells sorted from blood, sampled in a trial of the OX40 agonist ivuxolimab. This TCR was sampled from an adult with an advanced solid tumor such as melanoma, head and neck, liver or kidney cancer.

CDR3: CAISLGLNYGYTF. Written as DNA, the CDR3 is TGTGCCATCAGTCTTGGTCTAAACTATGGCTACACCTTC. The chain uses TRBV10-3 and TRBJ1-2; D unclear. The CDR3 spans 13 residues. CDR1 is ENHRY and CDR2 is SYGVKD in the germline V gene. V lost 5 bases and J 2 bases, leaving 9 bases between the germline ends.